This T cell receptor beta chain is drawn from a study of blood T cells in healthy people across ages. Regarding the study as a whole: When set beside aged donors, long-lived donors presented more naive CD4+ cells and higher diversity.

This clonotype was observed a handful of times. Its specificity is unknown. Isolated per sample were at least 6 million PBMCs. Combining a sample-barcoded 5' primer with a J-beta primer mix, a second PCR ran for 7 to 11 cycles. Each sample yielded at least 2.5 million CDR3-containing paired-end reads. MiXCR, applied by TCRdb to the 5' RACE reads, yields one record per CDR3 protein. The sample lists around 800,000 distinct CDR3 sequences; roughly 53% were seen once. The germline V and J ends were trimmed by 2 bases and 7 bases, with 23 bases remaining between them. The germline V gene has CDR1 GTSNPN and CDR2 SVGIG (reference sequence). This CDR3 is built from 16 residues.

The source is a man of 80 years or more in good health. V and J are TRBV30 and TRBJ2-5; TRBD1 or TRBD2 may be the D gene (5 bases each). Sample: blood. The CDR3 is CAWSPGPTTTFGTQYF. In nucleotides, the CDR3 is TGTGCCTGGAGTCCGGGACCGACCACGACCTTCGGGACCCAGTACTTC.